Reported below is one T cell receptor (beta chain). Other nucleotide sequences from this sample produce the same CDR3. The data are from a study of OX40 agonist ivuxolimab in advanced cancers. Assay used: immunoSEQ multiplex PCR; TCRdb lists only in-frame clones, some missing. There are just under 65,000 clones in the sample; about 89% occur only once, and approximately 5.6% lies in the top ten. Sequenced here: CD4+ or CD8+ T cells sorted from blood, sampled in a trial of the OX40 agonist ivuxolimab. This receptor was obtained from an adult with an advanced solid tumor such as melanoma, head and neck, liver or kidney cancer.

The CDR3 spells CASGLVGGYEQYF. The DNA for the CDR3 is TGTGCTAGTGGTTTGGTAGGCGGGTACGAGCAGTACTTC. V gene TRBV12-5 combines with J gene TRBJ2-7; weak D call: TRBD2 (5 bases). Trimming removed 0 bases at V and 4 bases at J, with 7 bases between. The germline CDR1 and CDR2 sequences are LGHNT and FRNRAP. The CDR3 length is 13 residues. Full variable domain (missing parts from reference TRBV12-5 and TRBJ2-7): DARVTQTPRHKVTEMGQEVTMRCQPILGHNTVFWYRQTMMQGLELLAYFRNRAPLDDSGMPKDRFSAEMPDATLATLKIQPSEPRDSAVYFCASGLVGGYEQYFGPGTRLTVT.